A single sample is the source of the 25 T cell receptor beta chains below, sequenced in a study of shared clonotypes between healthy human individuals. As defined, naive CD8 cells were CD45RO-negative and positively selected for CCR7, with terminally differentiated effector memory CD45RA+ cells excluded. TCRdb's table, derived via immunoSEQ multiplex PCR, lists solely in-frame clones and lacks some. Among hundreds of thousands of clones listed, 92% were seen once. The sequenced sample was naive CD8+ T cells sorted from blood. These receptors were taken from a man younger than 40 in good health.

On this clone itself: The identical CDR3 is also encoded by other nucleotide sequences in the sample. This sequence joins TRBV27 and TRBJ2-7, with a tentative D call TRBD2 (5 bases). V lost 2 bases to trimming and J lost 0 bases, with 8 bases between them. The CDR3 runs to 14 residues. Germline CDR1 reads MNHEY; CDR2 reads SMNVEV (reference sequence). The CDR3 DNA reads TGTGCCAGCAGTTTACTAGCAGGCTCCTACGAGCAGTACTTC. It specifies CASSLLAGSYEQYF.

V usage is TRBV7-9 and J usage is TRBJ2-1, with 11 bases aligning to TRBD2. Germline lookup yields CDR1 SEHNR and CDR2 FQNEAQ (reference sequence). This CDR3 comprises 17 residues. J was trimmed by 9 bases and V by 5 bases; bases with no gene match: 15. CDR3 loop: CASSVISGRAQSSEQFF. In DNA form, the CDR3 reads TGTGCCAGCAGCGTCATTAGCGGGAGGGCGCAGTCCAGTGAGCAGTTCTTC.

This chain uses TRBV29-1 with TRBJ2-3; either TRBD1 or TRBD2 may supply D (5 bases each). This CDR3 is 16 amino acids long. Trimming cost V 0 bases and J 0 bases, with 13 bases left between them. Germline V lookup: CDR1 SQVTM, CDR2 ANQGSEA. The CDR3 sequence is CSVEEGDVSSTDTQYF. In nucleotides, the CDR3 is TGCAGCGTTGAAGAAGGGGACGTTTCTAGCACAGATACGCAGTATTTT.

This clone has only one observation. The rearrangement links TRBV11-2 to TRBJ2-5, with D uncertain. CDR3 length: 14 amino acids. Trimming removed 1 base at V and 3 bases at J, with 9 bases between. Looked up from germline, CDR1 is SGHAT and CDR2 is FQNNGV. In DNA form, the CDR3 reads TGTGCCAGCAGCTTAGGGGCAGGAAAAGAGACCCAGTACTTC. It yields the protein CASSLGAGKETQYF.

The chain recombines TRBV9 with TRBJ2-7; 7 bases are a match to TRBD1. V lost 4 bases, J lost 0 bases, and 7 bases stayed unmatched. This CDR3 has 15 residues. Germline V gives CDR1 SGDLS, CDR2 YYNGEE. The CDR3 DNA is TGTGCCAGCAGCCCGAGGGACAGAAACTCCTACGAGCAGTACTTC. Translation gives CASSPRDRNSYEQYF.

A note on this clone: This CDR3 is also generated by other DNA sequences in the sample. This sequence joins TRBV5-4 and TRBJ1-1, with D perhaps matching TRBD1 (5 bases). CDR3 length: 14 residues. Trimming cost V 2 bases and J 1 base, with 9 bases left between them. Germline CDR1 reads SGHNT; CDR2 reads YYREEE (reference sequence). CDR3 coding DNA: TGTGCCAGCAGCTTAGGGGAGGGGAACACTGAAGCTTTCTTT. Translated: CASSLGEGNTEAFF.

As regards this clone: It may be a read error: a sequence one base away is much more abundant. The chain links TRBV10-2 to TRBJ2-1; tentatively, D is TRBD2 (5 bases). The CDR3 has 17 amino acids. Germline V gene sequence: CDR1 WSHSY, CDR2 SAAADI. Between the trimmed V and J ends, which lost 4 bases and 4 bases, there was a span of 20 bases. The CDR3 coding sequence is TGCGCCAGCAGTGGATCTTTAGAACGGACTTTGTACAATGAGCAGTTCTTC. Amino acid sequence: CASSGSLERTLYNEQFF.

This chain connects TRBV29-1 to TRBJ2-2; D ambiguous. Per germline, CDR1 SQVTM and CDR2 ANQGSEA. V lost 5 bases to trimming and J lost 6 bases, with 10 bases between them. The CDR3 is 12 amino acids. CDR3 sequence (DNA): TGCAGCGTTTATACCGGGCCCGGGGAGCTGTTTTTT. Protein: CSVYTGPGELFF.

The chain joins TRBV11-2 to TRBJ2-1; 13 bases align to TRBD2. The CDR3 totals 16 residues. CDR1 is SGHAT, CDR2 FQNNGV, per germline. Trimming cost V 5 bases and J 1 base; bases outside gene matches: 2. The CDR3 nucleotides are TGTGCCAGCAGCGGGACTAGCGGGACTTCCTACAATGAGCAGTTCTTC. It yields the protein CASSGTSGTSYNEQFF.

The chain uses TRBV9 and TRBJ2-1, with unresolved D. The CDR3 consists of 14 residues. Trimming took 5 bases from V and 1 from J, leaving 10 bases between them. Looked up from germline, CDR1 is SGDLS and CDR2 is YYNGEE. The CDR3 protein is CASRPTKSYNEQFF. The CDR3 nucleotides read TGTGCCAGCAGGCCTACCAAGTCCTACAATGAGCAGTTCTTC.

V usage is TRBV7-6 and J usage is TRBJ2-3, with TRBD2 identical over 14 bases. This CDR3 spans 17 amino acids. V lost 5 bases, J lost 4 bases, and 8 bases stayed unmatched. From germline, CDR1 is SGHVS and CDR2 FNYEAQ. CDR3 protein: CASSQGTSGSSADTQYF. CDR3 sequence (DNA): TGTGCCAGCAGCCAGGGGACTAGCGGGAGTTCGGCAGATACGCAGTATTTT. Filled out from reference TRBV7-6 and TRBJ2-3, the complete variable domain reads GAGVSQSPRYKVTKRGQDVALRCDPISGHVSLYWYRQALGQGPEFLTYFNYEAQQDKSGLPNDRFSAERPEGSISTLTIQRTEQRDSAMYRCASSQGTSGSSADTQYFGPGTRLTVL.

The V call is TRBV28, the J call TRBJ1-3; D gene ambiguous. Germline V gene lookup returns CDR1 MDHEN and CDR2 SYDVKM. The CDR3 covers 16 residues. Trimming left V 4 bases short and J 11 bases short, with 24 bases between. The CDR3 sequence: CASSSDDPRRAFAIYF. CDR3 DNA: TGTGCCAGCAGTTCCGACGACCCCAGGCGGGCTTTCGCCATATATTTT.

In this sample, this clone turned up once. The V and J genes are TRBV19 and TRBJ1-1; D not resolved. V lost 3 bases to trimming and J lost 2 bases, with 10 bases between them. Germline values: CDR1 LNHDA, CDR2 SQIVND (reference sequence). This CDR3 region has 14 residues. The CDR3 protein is CASSISGSNTEAFF. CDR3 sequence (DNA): TGTGCCAGTAGTATCTCGGGTTCTAACACTGAAGCTTTCTTT.

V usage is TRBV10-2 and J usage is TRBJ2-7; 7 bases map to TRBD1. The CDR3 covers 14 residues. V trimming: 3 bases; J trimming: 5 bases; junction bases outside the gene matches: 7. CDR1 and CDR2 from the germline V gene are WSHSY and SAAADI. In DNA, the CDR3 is TGCGCCAGCAGTGAAAGGGGGCTCGGGCACGAGCAGTACTTC. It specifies CASSERGLGHEQYF.

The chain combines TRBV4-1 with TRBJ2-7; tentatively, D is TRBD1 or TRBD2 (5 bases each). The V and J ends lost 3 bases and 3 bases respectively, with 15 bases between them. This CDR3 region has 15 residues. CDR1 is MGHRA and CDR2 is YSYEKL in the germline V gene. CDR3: CASSQTSGTYYEQYF. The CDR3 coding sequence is TGCGCCAGCAGCCAGACCTCAGGGACCTACTACGAGCAGTACTTC.

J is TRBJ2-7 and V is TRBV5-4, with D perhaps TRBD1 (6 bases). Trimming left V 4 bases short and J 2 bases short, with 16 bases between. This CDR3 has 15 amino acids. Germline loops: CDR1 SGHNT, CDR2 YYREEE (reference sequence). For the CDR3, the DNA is TGTGCCAGCAGCGGAAGTTTGGGGGCGCCCTACGAGCAGTACTTC. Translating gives CASSGSLGAPYEQYF.

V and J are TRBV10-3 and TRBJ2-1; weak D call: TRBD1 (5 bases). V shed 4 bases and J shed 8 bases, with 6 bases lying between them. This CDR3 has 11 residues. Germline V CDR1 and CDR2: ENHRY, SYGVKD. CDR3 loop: CAISVGDEQFF. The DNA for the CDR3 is TGTGCCATCAGTGTAGGGGATGAGCAGTTCTTC.

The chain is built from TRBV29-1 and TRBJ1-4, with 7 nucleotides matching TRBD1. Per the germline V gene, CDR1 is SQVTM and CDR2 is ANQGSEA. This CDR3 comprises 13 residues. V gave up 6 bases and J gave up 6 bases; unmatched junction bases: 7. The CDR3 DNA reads TGCAGCGTGGAAACAGGGGAGGATGAAAAACTGTTTTTT. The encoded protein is CSVETGEDEKLFF.

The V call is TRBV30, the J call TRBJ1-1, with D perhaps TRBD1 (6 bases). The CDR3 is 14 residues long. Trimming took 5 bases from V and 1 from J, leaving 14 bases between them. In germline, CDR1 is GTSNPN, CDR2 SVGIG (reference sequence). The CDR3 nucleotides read TGTGCCTGGTTTTCAGGGGTTGGGAACACTGAAGCTTTCTTT. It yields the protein CAWFSGVGNTEAFF.

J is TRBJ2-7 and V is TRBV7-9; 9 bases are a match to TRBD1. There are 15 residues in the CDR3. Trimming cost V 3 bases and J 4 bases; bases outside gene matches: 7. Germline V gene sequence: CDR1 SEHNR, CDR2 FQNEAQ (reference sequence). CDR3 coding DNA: TGTGCCAGCAGCTTCACAGCCGGGACAGGGTACGAGCAGTACTTC. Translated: CASSFTAGTGYEQYF. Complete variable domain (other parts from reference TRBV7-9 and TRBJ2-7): DTGVSQNPRHKITKRGQNVTFRCDPISEHNRLYWYRQTLGQGPEFLTYFQNEAQLEKSRLLSDRFSAERPKGSFSTLEIQRTEQGDSAMYLCASSFTAGTGYEQYFGPGTRLTVT.

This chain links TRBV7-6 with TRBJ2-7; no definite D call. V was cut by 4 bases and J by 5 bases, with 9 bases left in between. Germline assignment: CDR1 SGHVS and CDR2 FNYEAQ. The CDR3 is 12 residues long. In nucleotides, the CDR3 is TGTGCCAGCAGCTCCAATGGCCACGAGCAGTACTTC. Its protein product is CASSSNGHEQYF. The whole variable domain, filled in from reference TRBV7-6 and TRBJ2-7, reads GAGVSQSPRYKVTKRGQDVALRCDPISGHVSLYWYRQALGQGPEFLTYFNYEAQQDKSGLPNDRFSAERPEGSISTLTIQRTEQRDSAMYRCASSSNGHEQYFGPGTRLTVT.

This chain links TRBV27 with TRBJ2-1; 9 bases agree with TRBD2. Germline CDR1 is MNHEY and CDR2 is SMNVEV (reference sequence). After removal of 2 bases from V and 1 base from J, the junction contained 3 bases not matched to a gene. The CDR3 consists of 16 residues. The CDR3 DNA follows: TGTGCCAGCAGTTTACGGGCGGGAGGGTCCTACAATGAGCAGTTCTTC. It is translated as CASSLRAGGSYNEQFF.

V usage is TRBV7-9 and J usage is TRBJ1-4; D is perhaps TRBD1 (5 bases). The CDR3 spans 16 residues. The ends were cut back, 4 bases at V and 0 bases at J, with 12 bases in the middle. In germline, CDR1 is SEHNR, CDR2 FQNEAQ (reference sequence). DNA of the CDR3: TGTGCCAGCAGCTCGACAGCGACTGCAACTAATGAAAAACTGTTTTTT. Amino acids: CASSSTATATNEKLFF. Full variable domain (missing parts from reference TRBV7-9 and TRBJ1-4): DTGVSQNPRHKITKRGQNVTFRCDPISEHNRLYWYRQTLGQGPEFLTYFQNEAQLEKSRLLSDRFSAERPKGSFSTLEIQRTEQGDSAMYLCASSSTATATNEKLFFGSGTQLSVL.

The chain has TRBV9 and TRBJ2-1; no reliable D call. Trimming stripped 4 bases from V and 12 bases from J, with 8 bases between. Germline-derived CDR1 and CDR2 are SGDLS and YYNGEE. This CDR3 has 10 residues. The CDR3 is CASSPSRQFF. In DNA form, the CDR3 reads TGTGCCAGCAGCCCCTCCAGGCAGTTCTTC.

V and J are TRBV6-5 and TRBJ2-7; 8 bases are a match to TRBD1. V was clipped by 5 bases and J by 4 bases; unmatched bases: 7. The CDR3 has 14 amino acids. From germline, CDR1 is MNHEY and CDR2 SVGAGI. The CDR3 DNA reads TGTGCCAGCAGTGCCGCACAGGGGGTGTACGAGCAGTACTTC. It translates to CASSAAQGVYEQYF.